One and the same sample provided the 5 T cell receptor beta chains below, sequenced in a study of T cells after yellow fever vaccination. TCRdb re-called the 5' RACE reads through MiXCR, storing one row per CDR3 protein. The sample lists approximately 300,000 distinct CDR3 sequences, about 6.6% seen once, with 15% to 20% in the top ten. Source: PBMCs, taken approximately 40 days after the first yellow fever vaccination. These receptors were taken from a man between 18 and 35 years old who received the YFV17D yellow fever vaccine.

This clonotype was recorded a few times. The V and J genes are TRBV7-9 and TRBJ2-5, with unresolved D. Deletions cut 1 base from V and 4 bases from J, with 13 bases between. Germline CDR1 and CDR2: SEHNR and FQNEAQ (reference sequence). The CDR3 has 15 amino acids. The CDR3 spells CASSLGDQTGETQYF. The CDR3 DNA reads TGTGCCAGCAGCTTAGGTGACCAAACCGGAGAGACCCAGTACTTC. The full variable domain, completed using reference TRBV7-9 and TRBJ2-5, is DTGVSQNPRHKITKRGQNVTFRCDPISEHNRLYWYRQTLGQGPEFLTYFQNEAQLEKSRLLSDRFSAERPKGSFSTLEIQRTEQGDSAMYLCASSLGDQTGETQYFGPGTRLLVL.

This clonotype was counted between two and nine times. This chain's CDR3 is CASSPRGAGDGQLQQFF. The CDR3 DNA reads as TGTGCCAGCAGCCCTCGAGGGGCTGGGGATGGACAATTGCAGCAGTTCTTC. V gene TRBV9 combines with J gene TRBJ2-1; the D gene could be TRBD1 or TRBD2 (5 bases each). Looked up from germline, CDR1 is SGDLS and CDR2 is YYNGEE. The CDR3 length is 17 residues. With 4 bases removed from V and 11 bases from J, the gap between germline ends came to 28 bases.

This clonotype was seen only a few times. V usage is TRBV7-9 and J usage is TRBJ2-7; a weak D match, TRBD2 (5 bases). Germline V gives CDR1 SEHNR, CDR2 FQNEAQ (reference sequence). CDR3 length: 15 residues. Trimming took off 5 bases at V and 4 bases at J, with 18 bases between the two ends. CDR3 nucleotides: TGTGCCAGCAGCCCCCCAGCGGTTCCCAAATACGAGCAGTACTTC. Translated: CASSPPAVPKYEQYF.

This clonotype was seen a handful of times. The rearrangement links TRBV20-1 to TRBJ1-4, with D possibly TRBD1 on 6 matching bases. Germline V gene data show CDR1 as DFQATT and CDR2 as SNEGSKA (reference sequence). The CDR3 loop spans 14 amino acids. The V gene lost 2 bases and the J gene lost 0 bases, with 7 bases spanning the gap. In DNA, the CDR3 is TGCAGTGCTAGAAGGGGGACAACTAATGAAAAACTGTTTTTT. Translating gives CSARRGTTNEKLFF.

This clonotype was observed many times. The gene calls are TRBV2 and TRBJ2-7; TRBD2 is a possible D gene (7 bases). V was cut by 5 bases and J by 0 bases, with 11 bases left in between. This CDR3 region has 14 residues. Germline CDR1 SNHLY, CDR2 FYNNEI. Written as DNA, the CDR3 is TGTGCCAGCAGTCCCCGGGGGGCCTCCTACGAGCAGTACTTC. Amino acid sequence: CASSPRGASYEQYF.